This record covers a single T cell receptor beta chain. The antigen is unknown. The sample originates from a study of long-term antiretroviral therapy in people with HIV. Running of the v3.0 immunoSEQ assay took place at survey level. Using immunoSEQ multiplex PCR, the repertoire was profiled, and TCRdb retains in-frame clones only, with some absent. The data hold approximately 17,000 clones, with roughly 80% observed a single time. Each participant with HIV received care in the United States. Until DNA extraction, the samples held between 1-10 million cryopreserved PBMC. The germline CDR1 and CDR2 sequences are SNHLY and FYNNEI. Trimming shortened V by 4 bases and J by 4 bases, and 12 bases separated the two germline ends. The CDR3 has 14 residues. Study-level results: Repertoire dominance by clones expanded before ART was seen at all time points. Absence of data on ART adherence, viral resistance or therapy changes was noted.

The source material was unsorted PBMCs, sampled 0.6 years after starting antiretroviral therapy. V gene TRBV2 combines with J gene TRBJ2-3; D is perhaps TRBD1 (5 bases). The clonotype comes from a woman younger than 30 with HIV. The CDR3, as DNA: TGTGCCAGCAGTGGACAGCCGGCTGCAGATACGCAGTATTTT. Its translation: CASSGQPAADTQYF.